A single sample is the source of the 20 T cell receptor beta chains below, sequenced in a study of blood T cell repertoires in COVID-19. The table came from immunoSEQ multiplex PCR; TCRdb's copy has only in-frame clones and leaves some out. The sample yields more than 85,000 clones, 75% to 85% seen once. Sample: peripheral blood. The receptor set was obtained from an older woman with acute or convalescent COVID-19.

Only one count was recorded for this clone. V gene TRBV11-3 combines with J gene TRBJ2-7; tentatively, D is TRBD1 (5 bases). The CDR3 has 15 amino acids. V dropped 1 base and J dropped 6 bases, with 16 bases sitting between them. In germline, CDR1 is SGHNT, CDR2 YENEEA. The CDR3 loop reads CASSLGGQRDAEQYF. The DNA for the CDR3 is TGTGCCAGCAGCTTAGGGGGCCAGAGAGACGCCGAGCAGTACTTC. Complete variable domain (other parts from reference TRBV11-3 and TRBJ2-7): EAGVVQSPRYKIIEKKQPVAFWCNPISGHNTLYWYLQNLGQGPELLIRYENEEAVDDSQLPKDRFSAERLKGVDSTLKIQPAELGDSAVYLCASSLGGQRDAEQYFGPGTRLTVT.

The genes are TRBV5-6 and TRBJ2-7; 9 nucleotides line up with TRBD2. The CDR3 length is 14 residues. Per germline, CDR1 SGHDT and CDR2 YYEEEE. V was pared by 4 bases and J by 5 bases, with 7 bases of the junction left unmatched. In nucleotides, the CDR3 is TGTGCCAGCAGCACGCAAGCGGGGGGCCACGAGCAGTACTTC. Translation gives CASSTQAGGHEQYF.

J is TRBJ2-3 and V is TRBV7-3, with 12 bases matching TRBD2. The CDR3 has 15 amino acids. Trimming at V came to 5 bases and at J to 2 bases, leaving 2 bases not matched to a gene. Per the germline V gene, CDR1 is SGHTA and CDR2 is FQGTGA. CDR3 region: CASSTSGGFTDTQYF. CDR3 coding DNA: TGTGCCAGCAGCACTAGCGGGGGGTTCACAGATACGCAGTATTTT.

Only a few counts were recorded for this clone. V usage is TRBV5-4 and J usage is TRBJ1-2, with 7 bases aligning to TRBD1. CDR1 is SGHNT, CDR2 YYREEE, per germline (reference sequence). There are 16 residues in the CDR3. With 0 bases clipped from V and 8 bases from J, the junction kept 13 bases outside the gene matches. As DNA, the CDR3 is TGTGCCAGCAGCTTGGGGGTAGGACAGGCAATTCAAGGCTACACCTTC. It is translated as CASSLGVGQAIQGYTF.

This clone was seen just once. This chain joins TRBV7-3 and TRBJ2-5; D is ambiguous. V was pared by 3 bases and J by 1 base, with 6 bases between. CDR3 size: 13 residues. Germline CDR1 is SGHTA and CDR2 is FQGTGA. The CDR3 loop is CASSFGSQETQYF. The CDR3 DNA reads TGTGCCAGCAGCTTCGGTAGCCAAGAGACCCAGTACTTC. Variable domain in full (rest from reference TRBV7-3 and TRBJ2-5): GAGVSQTPSNKVTEKGKYVELRCDPISGHTALYWYRQSLGQGPEFLIYFQGTGAADDSGLPNDRFFAVRPEGSVSTLKIQRTERGDSAVYLCASSFGSQETQYFGPGTRLLVL.

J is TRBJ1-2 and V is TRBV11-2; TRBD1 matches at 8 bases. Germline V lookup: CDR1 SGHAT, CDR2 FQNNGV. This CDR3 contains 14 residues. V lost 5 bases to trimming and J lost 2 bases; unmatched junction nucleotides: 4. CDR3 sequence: CASSVAGGNYGYTF. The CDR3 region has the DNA TGTGCCAGCAGCGTGGCAGGGGGCAACTATGGCTACACCTTC.

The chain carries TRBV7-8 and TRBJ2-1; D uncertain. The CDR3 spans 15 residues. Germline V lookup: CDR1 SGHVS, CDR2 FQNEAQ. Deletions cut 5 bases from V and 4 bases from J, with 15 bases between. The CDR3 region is CASSRGAPQYNEQFF. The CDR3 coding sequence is TGTGCCAGCAGCCGAGGAGCCCCCCAATACAATGAGCAGTTCTTC.

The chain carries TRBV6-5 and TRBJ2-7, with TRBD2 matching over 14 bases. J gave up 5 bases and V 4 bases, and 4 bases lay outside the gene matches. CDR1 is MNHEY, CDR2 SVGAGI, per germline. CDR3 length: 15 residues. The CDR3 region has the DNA TGTGCCAGCAGTTTCCGACTAGCGGGGGGGCACGAGCAGTACTTC. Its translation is CASSFRLAGGHEQYF.

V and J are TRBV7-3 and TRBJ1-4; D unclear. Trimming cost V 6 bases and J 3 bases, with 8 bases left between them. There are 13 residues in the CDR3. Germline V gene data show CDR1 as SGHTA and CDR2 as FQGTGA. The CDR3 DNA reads TGTGCCAGCAGAATGGGAGCTAATGAAAAACTGTTTTTT. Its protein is CASRMGANEKLFF.

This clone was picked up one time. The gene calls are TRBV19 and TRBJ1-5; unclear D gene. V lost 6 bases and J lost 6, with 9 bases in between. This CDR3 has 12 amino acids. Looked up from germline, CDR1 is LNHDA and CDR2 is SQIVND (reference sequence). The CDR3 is CASREPPQPQHF. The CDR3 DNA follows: TGTGCCAGTAGGGAGCCCCCTCAGCCCCAGCATTTT.

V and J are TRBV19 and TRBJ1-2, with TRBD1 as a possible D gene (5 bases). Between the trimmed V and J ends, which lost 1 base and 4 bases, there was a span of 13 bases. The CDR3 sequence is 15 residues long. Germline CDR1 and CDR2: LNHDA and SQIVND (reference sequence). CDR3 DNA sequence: TGTGCCAGTAGTATAGTACAGACAGTCACCTATGGCTACACCTTC. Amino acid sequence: CASSIVQTVTYGYTF.

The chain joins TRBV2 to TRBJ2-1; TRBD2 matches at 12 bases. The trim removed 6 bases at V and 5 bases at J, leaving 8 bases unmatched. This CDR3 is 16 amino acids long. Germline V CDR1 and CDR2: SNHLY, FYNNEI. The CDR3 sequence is CASRPRLAGGHNEQFF. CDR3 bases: TGTGCCAGCAGGCCCCGGCTAGCGGGGGGGCACAATGAGCAGTTCTTC.

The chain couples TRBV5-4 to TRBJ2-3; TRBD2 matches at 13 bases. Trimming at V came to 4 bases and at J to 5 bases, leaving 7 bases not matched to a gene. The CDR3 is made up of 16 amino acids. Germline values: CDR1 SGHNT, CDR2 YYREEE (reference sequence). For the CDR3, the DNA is TGTGCCAGCAGCCCGGGACTAGCGGGGTTTCTAGATACGCAGTATTTT. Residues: CASSPGLAGFLDTQYF.

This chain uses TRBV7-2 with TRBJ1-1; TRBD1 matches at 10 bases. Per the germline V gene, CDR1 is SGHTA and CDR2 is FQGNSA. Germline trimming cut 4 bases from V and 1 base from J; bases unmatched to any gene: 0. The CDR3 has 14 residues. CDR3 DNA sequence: TGTGCCAGCAGCTGGGACAGGGGGAACACTGAAGCTTTCTTT. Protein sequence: CASSWDRGNTEAFF.

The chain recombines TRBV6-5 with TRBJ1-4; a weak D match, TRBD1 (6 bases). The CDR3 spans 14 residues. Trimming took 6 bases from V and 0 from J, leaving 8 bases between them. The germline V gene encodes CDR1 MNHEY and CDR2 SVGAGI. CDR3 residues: CASSWTATNEKLFF. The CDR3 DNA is TGTGCCAGCAGCTGGACAGCAACTAATGAAAAACTGTTTTTT.

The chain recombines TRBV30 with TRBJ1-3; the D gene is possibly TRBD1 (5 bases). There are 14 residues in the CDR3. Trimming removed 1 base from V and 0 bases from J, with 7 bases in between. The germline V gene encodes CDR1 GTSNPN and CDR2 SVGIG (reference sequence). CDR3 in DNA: TGTGCCTGGAGTGCGGGGGACTCTGGAAACACCATATATTTT. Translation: CAWSAGDSGNTIYF.

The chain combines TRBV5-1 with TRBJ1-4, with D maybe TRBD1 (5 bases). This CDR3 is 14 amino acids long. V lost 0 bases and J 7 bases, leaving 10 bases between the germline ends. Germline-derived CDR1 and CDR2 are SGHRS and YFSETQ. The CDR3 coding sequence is TGCGCCAGCAGCTTGGAGGGGAGGCGTGAAAAACTGTTTTTT. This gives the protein CASSLEGRREKLFF.

The CDR3 loop is CASRPPGFITEAFF. The CDR3 bases are TGTGCCAGCAGGCCACCAGGGTTTATCACTGAAGCTTTCTTT. This sequence joins TRBV7-6 and TRBJ1-1; TRBD1 might be the D (5 bases). V lost 6 bases to trimming and J lost 4 bases, with 15 bases between them. The CDR3 runs 14 residues. Germline V gene data show CDR1 as SGHVS and CDR2 as FNYEAQ.

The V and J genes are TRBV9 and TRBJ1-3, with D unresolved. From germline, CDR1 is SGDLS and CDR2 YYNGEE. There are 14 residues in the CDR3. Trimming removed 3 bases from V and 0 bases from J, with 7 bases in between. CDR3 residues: CASSEQASGNTIYF. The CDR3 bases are TGTGCCAGCAGCGAGCAAGCCTCTGGAAACACCATATATTTT.

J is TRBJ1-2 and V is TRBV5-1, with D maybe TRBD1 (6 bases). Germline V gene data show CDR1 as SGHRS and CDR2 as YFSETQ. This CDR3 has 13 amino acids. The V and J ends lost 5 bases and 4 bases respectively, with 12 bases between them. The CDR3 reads CASSSDSLYGYTF. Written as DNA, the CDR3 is TGCGCCAGCAGTTCGGACAGCCTCTATGGCTACACCTTC.